A single T cell receptor (beta chain) is shown here with its context. This same CDR3 is encoded by further DNA sequences in the sample. These data come from a study of OX40 agonist ivuxolimab in advanced cancers. Study-wide context: Three dose-escalation patients had partial responses: one with hepatocellular carcinoma and two with cutaneous melanoma.

The V and J ends lost 0 bases and 4 bases, in that order; junction bases with no gene match: 0. CDR3 size: 13 residues. Germline assignment: CDR1 MNHEY and CDR2 SVGAGI. The table came from immunoSEQ multiplex PCR; TCRdb's copy has only in-frame clones and leaves some out. The data show tens of thousands of clones, with around 87% seen just once and approximately 0.94% held by the top ten. The TCR sequence derives from an adult with an advanced solid tumor such as melanoma, head and neck, liver or kidney cancer. V and J are TRBV6-5 and TRBJ2-7; 7 nucleotides line up with TRBD2. The sequences come from CD4+ or CD8+ T cells sorted from blood, collected in a trial of the OX40 agonist ivuxolimab. The CDR3 sequence is CASSYSRGYEQYF. In nucleotides, the CDR3 is TGTGCCAGCAGTTACTCGCGGGGGTACGAGCAGTACTTC.